This TCR beta chain was documented in a study of beta chain features in type 1 diabetes. About the study: Patients shared similar age, gender and cell yields with healthy donors. Whole-study results and caveats: High-TCR-expressing cells could be over-represented by cDNA sequencing. Researchers report that Type 1 diabetes patients had moderately but significantly shorter TCRB CDR3s across all four CD4+ subsets.

In the case of this clone: What it binds is unknown.

CDR1 and CDR2 from the germline V gene are SGHTA and FQGNSA. The CDR3 consists of 14 residues. V lost 5 bases, J lost 1 base, and 3 bases stayed unmatched. The entirety of the isolated RNA underwent reverse transcription, so expressed TCRB transcripts were sequenced. Data came from immunoSEQ multiplex PCR; TCRdb stores just in-frame clones and leaves some out. This sample has roughly 150,000 clones; just over 8% occur once, and the top ten carry around 0.5%. The sequenced material came from central memory CD4+ T cells from blood. V gene TRBV7-2 combines with J gene TRBJ2-5, with 8 bases aligning to TRBD2. This clonotype was obtained from a woman between 18 and 30 years old with type 1 diabetes. This CDR3 reads CASSPGLAQETQYF. For the CDR3, the DNA is TGTGCCAGCAGCCCCGGACTAGCCCAAGAGACCCAGTACTTC.